What follows describes a single T cell receptor (beta chain). The CDR3 length is 12 residues. V lost 8 bases and J 7 bases, leaving 12 bases between the germline ends. Germline V gene sequence: CDR1 SGHNT, CDR2 YENEEA. Some clones are missing from TCRdb's copy, which holds only in-frame ones; the method was immunoSEQ multiplex PCR. The data contain roughly 63,000 clones, about 92% of them singletons. This sample was taken from a study of T cell changes during pregnancy in multiple sclerosis. This specimen consisted of peripheral blood, obtained in the second trimester of pregnancy. The source of this sequence is a female donor in good health, enrolled as a control in a pregnancy study. The genes are TRBV11-3 and TRBJ2-1; a weak D match, TRBD2 (6 bases). The CDR3 region is CASGGLSNEQFF. The CDR3 DNA reads as TGTGCCAGCGGGGGGTTATCAAATGAGCAGTTCTTC. Based on the CDR3 plus reference TRBV11-3 and TRBJ2-1, the full variable domain is EAGVVQSPRYKIIEKKQPVAFWCNPISGHNTLYWYLQNLGQGPELLIRYENEEAVDDSQLPKDRFSAERLKGVDSTLKIQPAELGDSAVYLCASGGLSNEQFFGPGTRLTVL.